This TCR beta chain was captured in a study of blood T cell repertoires in COVID-19 (dated by TCRdb to 2019 to 2021). Context from the whole study: Collaborator samples came from the United States, Italy and Spain and covered acute and convalescent phases of COVID-19. The material from the prospective study consisted of cDNA or gDNA derived from T cells, B-cell-depleted T cells, or PBMCs. The dataset comprised deeply sampled blood TCRbeta repertoires from subjects exposed to, actively infected with, or recovered from COVID-19. The repertoires were released in a freely available public database intended as a resource for research on the immune response to SARS-CoV-2. The samples were drawn from two sources: the first 160 participants of the ongoing ImmuneRACE study, and 1,000 to 1,500 subjects contributed by 6 global collaborators. Nearly every sample came with metadata listing a de-identified subject ID, COVID-19 status, age in years and sex. Where available, HLA class I and class II types were obtained from metadata supplied by the sample provider rather than from assay-based typing.

The immunoSEQ Assay, a bias-controlled multiplex PCR, was used to amplify TCRbeta CDR3 regions from genomic DNA. The published analysis was carried out like this. Within the assay, amplification of reference gene primers was used to estimate how many nucleated cells each sample contained. To quantify the absolute abundance of each unique TCRbeta CDR3 rearrangement, sequence reads were collapsed and filtered. For each sample, productive Simpson clonality was calculated by taking the square root of Simpson's diversity index across productive rearrangements. Here the immuneACCESS table is served through TCRdb, limited to in-frame sequences with V and J called. Missing clones are a known gap in these copies; in checked studies unresolved V genes cover under half, and the rest lacks a known reason. That table is the source of V, J and clone size, and D and trimming were worked out from the DNA. Present in this sample are about 380,000 clones, 81% of which were seen just once. The ten largest make up approximately 1% of the sample.

Each collaborating institution followed its own protocols to collect whole blood in K2EDTA tubes. For TCRbeta analysis, collaborators shipped samples as frozen whole blood, isolated PBMCs, or DNA extracted from either of those sample types. The investigation overall reported the following: How much clinical and demographic metadata was included differed by source and by participant, and the metadata was provided uncurated.

Comments on this clone: Its antigen has not been determined. Per-base qualities were not stored, and no clone one base away is much larger.

The CDR3 contains 14 residues, cysteine and phenylalanine counted. The entry retains the CDR3 DNA only, 42 bases that are in frame from base 1. The germline V gene specifies SGHRS as CDR1 and YFSETQ as CDR2. V and J are truncated by 4 bases and 1 base respectively, leaving an intervening sequence of 12 bases. Sequencing used peripheral blood. The rearranged chain carries TRBV5-1 and TRBJ2-7; D gene: possibly TRBD1, on 5 matching bases. This TCR was recovered from a human donor with acute or convalescent COVID-19. The donor label of this sample is uncertain. The CDR3 loop reads CASSVLTESYEQYF. The DNA is as follows: TGCGCCAGCAGCGTCTTGACAGAATCCTACGAGCAGTACTTC.